This TCR beta chain was recovered during a study of blood T cell repertoires in COVID-19. TCRdb's copy holds only in-frame clones and misses some; the assay was immunoSEQ multiplex PCR. The repertoire holds about 110,000 clones, with 85% to 95% as singletons. V lost 4 bases to trimming and J lost 6 bases, with 14 bases between them. The CDR3 has 15 amino acids. Germline CDR1 is SGHRS and CDR2 is YFSETQ. The chain joins TRBV5-1 to TRBJ1-6; D gene unclear. This TCR came from a woman under 40 with acute or convalescent COVID-19. Specimen: peripheral blood. The CDR3: CASSITGMGNSPLHF. The CDR3 region has the DNA TGCGCCAGCAGCATTACCGGGATGGGTAATTCACCCCTCCACTTT.